The subject of this entry is one T cell receptor beta chain. This clone counts as medium-sized (0.01 to 0.1%). This receptor's antigen is unknown. Base quality data are lacking; no much larger clone is found one base away. Other DNA variants within this sample encode the same CDR3. TCR CDR3 regions were amplified from genomic DNA by multiplex PCR using the deep immunoSEQ assay. Extracted genomic DNA from each cell subset was spread evenly across all wells of several immunoSEQ 96-well plates, with each plate serving as a replicate. For unsorted PBMC, about 0.3 ug genomic DNA, equal to around 30,000 T cell genomes, was loaded into each replicate PCR. Unsorted PBMC genomic DNA was sequenced across ten immunoSEQ deep assay plates. Purified libraries were measured with a Qubit 3.0 fluorometer, size-checked on a Bioanalyzer 2100, and measured again with the KAPA Library Quantification kit. Each immunoSEQ 96-well plate was sequenced on its own single-read 150-cycle Illumina NextSeq 550 flow cell. In the source study's methods: Because the immunoSEQ output included only junctional sequences and no quality scores, the filtering could not be the same as the filtering used for full-length reads. Sequences were annotated with PyIR, a Python wrapper for IgBLAST v1.9, using IMGT germline references to assign V/J genes and CDR3. Reads were filtered out if the reads had weak V/J assignments (E-value above 1e-6), no CDR3, stop codons, out-of-frame junctions, or ambiguous translated residues. A V3J clonotype was defined by an identical inferred V gene, J gene, and CDR3 amino acid sequence. To compute the percentage overlap between repertoires, the number of shared unique clonotypes was divided by the size of the smaller repertoire. Repertoire richness was assessed with RTK rarefaction, the Chao1 estimator, and Recon v2.1 estimates of unobserved clonotypes. In its TCRdb copy, this immuneACCESS table keeps in-frame sequences only and misses some clones. Where compared with another copy, unresolved V genes explain less than half of these, and the others have no known cause. V and J calls plus clone size are reproduced from that table; the DNA served to infer D and trimming. The sample profile shows nearly 500,000 clones; around 78% of them were found once. 10% to 15% of the sample is taken by the ten largest.

Donors were healthy HIV-negative adults with no recently reported acute infections or vaccinations. All donors were Caucasian adults living in Nashville, Tennessee, USA. For unsorted samples, 75 million to 100 million PBMCs were counted and genomic DNA was extracted with the QIAamp DNA Blood Mini kit. Blood was collected by leukapheresis, and PBMCs were isolated by Ficoll-Histopaque density gradient centrifugation and then cryopreserved in liquid nitrogen vapor phase. This record comes from a study of shared clonotypes between healthy human individuals (dated by TCRdb to 2019 to 2021). For the study in its entirety: The cohort included three men and a couple of women between 18 and 49 years of age. Per donor, leukapheresis produced somewhere between about 0.9 and 10 billion PBMCs. To estimate repertoire size and how much clonotypes are shared between individuals, the study performed deep sequencing of blood TCR repertoires from roughly five healthy adults. To increase sequencing depth and limit assay-specific biases, different laboratories used diverse techniques to prepare libraries and sequence TCR repertoires. The research as a whole found: Pairwise subsampling led to the expectation that sequencing depth would affect the degree of clonotype sharing among donors. The genetic and exposure-history diversity represented was limited by the small number of donors. Only blood was sampled, and tissue TCR repertoires likely differ from those in blood.

The sample taken for sequencing was PBMCs. This TCR came from a woman between 40 and 55 years old in good health. Some clones in this sample may be carry-over from other donors' samples.

For the CDR3, the sequence is CASSKVDNTEAFF. The nucleotides are TGTGCCAGCAGCAAAGTTGACAACACTGAAGCTTTCTTT. The V gene is TRBV21-1 and the J gene is TRBJ1-1. TRBV21-1 counts as a pseudogene. The CDR3 numbers 13 residues from cysteine through phenylalanine. Kept here is only the CDR3 DNA, which spans 39 bases and is read in frame from base 1.